The T cell receptor beta chain described here comes from a study of T cell repertoires in cytomegalovirus infection. This CDR3 region has 15 residues. V was clipped by 3 bases and J by 1 base; unmatched bases: 5. Germline CDR1 and CDR2: SEHNR and FQNEAQ (reference sequence). This clonotype was observed a few times. The target antigen is unknown. TCRdb re-called the reads through MiXCR, storing one row per CDR3 protein. This repertoire shows 450,000 to 600,000 distinct CDR3 sequences, roughly 43% found once; its top ten account for around 45%. The source is a human donor in good health (CMV status not recorded). Some clones in this sample may be carry-over from other donors' samples. Specimen: cultured PBMCs, collected from culture after CMV antigen stimulation. This rearrangement joins TRBV7-9 to TRBJ2-7; 8 nucleotides match TRBD1. CDR3 protein: CASSFGTGPSYEQYF. The CDR3 bases are TGTGCCAGCAGCTTCGGGACAGGACCGTCCTACGAGCAGTACTTC.